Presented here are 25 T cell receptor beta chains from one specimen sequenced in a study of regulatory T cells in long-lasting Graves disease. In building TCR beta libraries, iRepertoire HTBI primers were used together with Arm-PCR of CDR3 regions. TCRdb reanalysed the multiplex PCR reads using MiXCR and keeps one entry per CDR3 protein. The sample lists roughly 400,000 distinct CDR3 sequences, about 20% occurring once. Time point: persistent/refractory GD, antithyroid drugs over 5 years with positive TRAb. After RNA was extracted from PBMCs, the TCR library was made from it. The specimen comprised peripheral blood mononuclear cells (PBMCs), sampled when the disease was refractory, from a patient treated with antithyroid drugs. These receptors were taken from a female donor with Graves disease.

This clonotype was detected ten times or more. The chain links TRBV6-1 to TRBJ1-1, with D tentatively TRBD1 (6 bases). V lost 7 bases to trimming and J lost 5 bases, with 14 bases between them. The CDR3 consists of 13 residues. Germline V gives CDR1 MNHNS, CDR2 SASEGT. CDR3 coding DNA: TGTGCCAGCACCATGGACAGTACAACTGAAGCTTTCTTT. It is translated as CASTMDSTTEAFF.

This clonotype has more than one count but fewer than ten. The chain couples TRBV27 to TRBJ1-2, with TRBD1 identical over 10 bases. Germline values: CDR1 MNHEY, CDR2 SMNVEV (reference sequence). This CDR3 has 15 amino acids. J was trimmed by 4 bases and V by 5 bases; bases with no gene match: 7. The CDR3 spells CASSPLTGGSYGYTF. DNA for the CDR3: TGTGCCAGCAGTCCGTTGACAGGGGGCAGCTATGGCTACACCTTC.

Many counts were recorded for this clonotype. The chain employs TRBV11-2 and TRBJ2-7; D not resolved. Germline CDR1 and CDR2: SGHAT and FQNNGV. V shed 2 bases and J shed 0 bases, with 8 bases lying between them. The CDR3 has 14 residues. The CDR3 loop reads CASSLNGFSYEQYF. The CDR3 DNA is TGTGCCAGCAGCTTAAATGGCTTCTCCTACGAGCAGTACTTC.

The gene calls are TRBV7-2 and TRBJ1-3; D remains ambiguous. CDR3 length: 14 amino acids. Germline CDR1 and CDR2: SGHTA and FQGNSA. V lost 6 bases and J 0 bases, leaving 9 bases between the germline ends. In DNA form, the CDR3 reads TGTGCCAGCAGTAGACATTTCTCTGGAAACACCATATATTTT. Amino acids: CASSRHFSGNTIYF.

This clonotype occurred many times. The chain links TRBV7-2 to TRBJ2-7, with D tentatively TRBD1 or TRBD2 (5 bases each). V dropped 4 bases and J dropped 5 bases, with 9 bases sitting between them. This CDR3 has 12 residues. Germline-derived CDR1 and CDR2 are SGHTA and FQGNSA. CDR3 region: CASSSWGNEQYF. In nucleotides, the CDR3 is TGTGCCAGCAGCTCCTGGGGGAACGAGCAGTACTTC.

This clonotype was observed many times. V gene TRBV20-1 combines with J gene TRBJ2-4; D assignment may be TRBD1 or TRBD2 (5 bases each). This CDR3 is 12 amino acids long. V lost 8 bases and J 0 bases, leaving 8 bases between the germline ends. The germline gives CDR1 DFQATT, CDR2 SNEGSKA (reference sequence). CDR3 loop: CSSGAAKNIQYF. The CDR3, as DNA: TGCAGTTCCGGGGCAGCCAAAAACATTCAGTACTTC.

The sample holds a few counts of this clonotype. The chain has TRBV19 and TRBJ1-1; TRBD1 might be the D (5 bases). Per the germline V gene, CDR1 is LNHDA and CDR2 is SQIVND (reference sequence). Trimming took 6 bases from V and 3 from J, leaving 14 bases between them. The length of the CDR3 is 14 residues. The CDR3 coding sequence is TGTGCCAGTAGCCACCGGGGGGTCGACACTGAAGCTTTCTTT. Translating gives CASSHRGVDTEAFF.

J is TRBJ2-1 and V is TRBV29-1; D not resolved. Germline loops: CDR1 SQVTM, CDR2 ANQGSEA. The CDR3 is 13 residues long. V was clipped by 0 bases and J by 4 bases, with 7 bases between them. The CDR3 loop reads CSVEEGRYNEQFF. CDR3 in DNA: TGCAGCGTTGAAGAAGGGCGTTACAATGAGCAGTTCTTC.

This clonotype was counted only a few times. CDR3 coding DNA: TGTGCCTGGAGCAGAAGACTAGAGTCCTACGAGCAGTACTTC. Translating it yields CAWSRRLESYEQYF. The chain carries TRBV30 and TRBJ2-7; tentative D call: TRBD2 (6 bases). This CDR3 spans 14 amino acids. Per the germline V gene, CDR1 is GTSNPN and CDR2 is SVGIG (reference sequence). V was trimmed by 3 bases and J by 1 base, leaving 13 bases between them.

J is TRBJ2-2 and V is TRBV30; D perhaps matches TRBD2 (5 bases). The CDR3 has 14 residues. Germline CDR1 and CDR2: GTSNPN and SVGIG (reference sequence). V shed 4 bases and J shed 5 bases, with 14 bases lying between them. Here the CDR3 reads CAWMREIRTGELFF. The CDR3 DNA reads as TGTGCCTGGATGAGGGAAATTCGAACCGGGGAGCTGTTTTTT.

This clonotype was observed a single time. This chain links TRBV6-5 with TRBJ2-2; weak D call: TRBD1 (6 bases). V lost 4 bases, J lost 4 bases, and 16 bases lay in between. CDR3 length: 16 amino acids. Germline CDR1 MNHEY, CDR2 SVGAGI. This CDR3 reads CASSSRGIRATGELFF. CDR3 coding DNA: TGTGCCAGCAGTTCCAGGGGAATCAGGGCCACCGGGGAGCTGTTTTTT.

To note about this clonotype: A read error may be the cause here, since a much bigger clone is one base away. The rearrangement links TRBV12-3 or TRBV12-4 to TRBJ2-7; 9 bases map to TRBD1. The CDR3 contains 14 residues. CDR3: CASSLMGQGVEQCF. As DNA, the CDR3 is TGTGCCAGCAGTTTAATGGGACAGGGTGTCGAGCAGTGCTTC.

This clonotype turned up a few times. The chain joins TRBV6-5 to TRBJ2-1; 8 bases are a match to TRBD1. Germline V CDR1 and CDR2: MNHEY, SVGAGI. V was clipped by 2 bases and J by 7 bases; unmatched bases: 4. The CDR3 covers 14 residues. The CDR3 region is CASSYTRGRNEQFF. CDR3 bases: TGTGCCAGCAGTTACACCAGGGGGCGGAATGAGCAGTTCTTC.

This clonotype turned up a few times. This chain's CDR3 is CASKGTDLGEPQHF. DNA for the CDR3: TGTGCCAGCAAAGGGACGGATCTAGGCGAGCCCCAGCATTTT. The chain is built from TRBV28 and TRBJ1-5; D perhaps matches TRBD1 (5 bases). The germline V gene has CDR1 MDHEN and CDR2 SYDVKM. Trimming stripped 7 bases from V and 8 bases from J, with 18 bases between. This CDR3 has 14 amino acids.

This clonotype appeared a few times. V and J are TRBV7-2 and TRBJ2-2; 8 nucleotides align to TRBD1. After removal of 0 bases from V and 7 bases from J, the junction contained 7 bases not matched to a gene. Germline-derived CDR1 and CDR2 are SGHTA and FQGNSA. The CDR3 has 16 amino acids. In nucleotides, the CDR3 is TGTGCCAGCAGCTTAGCTGGACAGGGTATTGGCGGGGAGCTGTTTTTT. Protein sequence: CASSLAGQGIGGELFF.

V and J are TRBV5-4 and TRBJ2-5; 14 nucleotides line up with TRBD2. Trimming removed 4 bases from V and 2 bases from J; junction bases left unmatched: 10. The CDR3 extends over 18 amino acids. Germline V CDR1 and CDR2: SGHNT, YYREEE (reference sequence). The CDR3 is CASSKGTSGSVGQETQYF. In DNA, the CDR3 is TGTGCCAGCAGCAAAGGGACTAGCGGGAGTGTGGGGCAAGAGACCCAGTACTTC.

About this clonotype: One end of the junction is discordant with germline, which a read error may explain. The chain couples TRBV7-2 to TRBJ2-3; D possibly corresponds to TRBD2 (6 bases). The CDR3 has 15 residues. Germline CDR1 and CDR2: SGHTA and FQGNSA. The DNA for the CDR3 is TGTGCCAGCAGCTTAGGCGGGACCGCCCGAGATACACAGTATTTT. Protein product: CASSLGGTARDTQYF.

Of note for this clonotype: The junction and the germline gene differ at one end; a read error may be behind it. In DNA form, the CDR3 reads TGCAGTACTAGAGATCCCGGACTAGCGGGAGAGTACTTC. As protein: CSTRDPGLAGEYF. This chain uses TRBV20-1 with TRBJ2-7, with 13 bases that match TRBD2. Germline CDR1 DFQATT, CDR2 SNEGSKA (reference sequence). The CDR3 spans 13 residues.

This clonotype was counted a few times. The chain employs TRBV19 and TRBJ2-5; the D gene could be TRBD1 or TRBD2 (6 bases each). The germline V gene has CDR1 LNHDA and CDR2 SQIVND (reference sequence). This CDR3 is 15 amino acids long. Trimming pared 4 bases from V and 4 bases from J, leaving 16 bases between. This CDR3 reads CASSSRMGGVETQYF. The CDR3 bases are TGTGCCAGTAGTAGCCGGATGGGGGGCGTAGAGACCCAGTACTTC.

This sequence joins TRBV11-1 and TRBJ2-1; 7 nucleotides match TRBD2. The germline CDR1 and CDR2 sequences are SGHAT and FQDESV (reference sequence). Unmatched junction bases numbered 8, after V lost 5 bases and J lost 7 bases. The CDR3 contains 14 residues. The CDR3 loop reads CASSPTLGGNEQFF. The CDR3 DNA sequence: TGTGCCAGCAGCCCTACGCTGGGGGGGAATGAGCAGTTCTTC.

The CDR3 bases are TGTGCCAGTAGTATTTCTCAAGGAGCGGGATCGTCCGAGCAGTACTTC. Translated, it gives CASSISQGAGSSEQYF. The chain recombines TRBV19 with TRBJ2-7; 7 bases are shared with TRBD2. The V segment lost 3 bases and the J segment 6 bases; nucleotides outside the gene matches: 14. The CDR3 spans 16 residues. The germline V gene has CDR1 LNHDA and CDR2 SQIVND (reference sequence).

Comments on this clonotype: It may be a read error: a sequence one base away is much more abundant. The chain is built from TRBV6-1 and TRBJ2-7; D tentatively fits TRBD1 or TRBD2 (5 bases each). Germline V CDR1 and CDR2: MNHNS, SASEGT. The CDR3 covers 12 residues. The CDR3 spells CASTRGDYGQYF. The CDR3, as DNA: TGTGCCAGCACCCGAGGGGATTACGGGCAGTACTTC.

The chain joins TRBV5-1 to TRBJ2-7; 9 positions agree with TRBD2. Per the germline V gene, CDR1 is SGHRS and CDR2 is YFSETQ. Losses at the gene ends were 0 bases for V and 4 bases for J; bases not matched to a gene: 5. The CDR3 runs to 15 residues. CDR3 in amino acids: CASSLVRTSAYEQYF. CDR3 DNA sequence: TGCGCCAGCAGCTTGGTAAGGACTAGCGCGTACGAGCAGTACTTC.

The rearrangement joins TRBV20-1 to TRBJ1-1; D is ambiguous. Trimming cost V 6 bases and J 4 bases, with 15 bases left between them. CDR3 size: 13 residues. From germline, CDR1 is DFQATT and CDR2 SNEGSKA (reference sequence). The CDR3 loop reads CSAKEGFGTEAFF. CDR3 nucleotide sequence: TGCAGTGCCAAAGAGGGTTTTGGCACTGAAGCTTTCTTT.

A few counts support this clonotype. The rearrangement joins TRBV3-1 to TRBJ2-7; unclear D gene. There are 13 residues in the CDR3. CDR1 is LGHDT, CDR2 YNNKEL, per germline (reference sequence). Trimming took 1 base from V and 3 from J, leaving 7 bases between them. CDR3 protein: CASSQGIRYEQYF. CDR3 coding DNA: TGTGCCAGCAGCCAAGGCATCCGCTACGAGCAGTACTTC.